This T cell receptor (beta chain) was profiled in a study of post-analysis software for immune sequencing data. General study findings and limits: People with multiple sclerosis had a significantly lower normalized Chao1 diversity than controls did. F measure showed strong co-clustering of same-batch samples. Comparison of patients with controls showed 5 or 6 TRBV segments more frequent in patients, TRBV5-6, TRBV5-1 and TRBV20-1 among them.

Unique-molecular-identifier-tagged TCR beta cDNA libraries were used. TCRdb reanalysed the PCR reads using MiXCR and keeps one entry per CDR3 protein. This sample has hundreds of thousands of distinct CDR3 sequences, with roughly 30% found just once. This clonotype occurred a few times. Its antigen remains unidentified. Germline V CDR1 and CDR2: MNHNY, SVGAGI (reference sequence). The CDR3 totals 17 residues. V gave up 2 bases and J gave up 1 base; unmatched junction bases: 4. Sequenced material: blood. The TCR originated in a girl aged 10 to 17 with multiple sclerosis. The chain carries TRBV6-6 and TRBJ1-5; 11 nucleotides agree with TRBD1. The CDR3 sequence: CASSYPRTGGSNQPQHF. The CDR3, as DNA: TGTGCCAGCAGTTACCCGCGGACAGGGGGCAGCAATCAGCCCCAGCATTTT.